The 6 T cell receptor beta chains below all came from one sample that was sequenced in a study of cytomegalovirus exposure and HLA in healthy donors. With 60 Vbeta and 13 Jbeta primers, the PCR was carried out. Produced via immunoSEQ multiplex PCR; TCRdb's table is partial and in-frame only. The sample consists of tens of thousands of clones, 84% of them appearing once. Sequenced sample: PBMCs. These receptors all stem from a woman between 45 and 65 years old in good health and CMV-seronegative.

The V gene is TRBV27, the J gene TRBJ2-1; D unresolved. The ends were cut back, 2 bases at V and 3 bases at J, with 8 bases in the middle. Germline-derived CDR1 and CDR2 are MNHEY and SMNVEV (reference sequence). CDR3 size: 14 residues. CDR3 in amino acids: CASSLNADYNEQFF. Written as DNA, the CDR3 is TGTGCCAGCAGTTTAAACGCGGACTACAATGAGCAGTTCTTC.

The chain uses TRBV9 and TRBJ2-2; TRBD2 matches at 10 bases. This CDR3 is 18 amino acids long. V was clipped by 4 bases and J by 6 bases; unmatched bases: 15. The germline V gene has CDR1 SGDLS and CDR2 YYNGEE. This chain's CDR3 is CASSFDSKLAGKSGELFF. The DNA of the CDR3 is TGTGCCAGCAGCTTTGATTCAAAACTAGCGGGAAAATCCGGGGAGCTGTTTTTT.

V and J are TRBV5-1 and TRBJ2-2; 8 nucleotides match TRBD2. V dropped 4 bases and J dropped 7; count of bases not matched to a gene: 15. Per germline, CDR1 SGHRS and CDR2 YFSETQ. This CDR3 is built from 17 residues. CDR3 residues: CASSHPISREVIGELFF. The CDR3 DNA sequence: TGCGCCAGCAGCCACCCTATTTCGCGGGAGGTTATCGGGGAGCTGTTTTTT.

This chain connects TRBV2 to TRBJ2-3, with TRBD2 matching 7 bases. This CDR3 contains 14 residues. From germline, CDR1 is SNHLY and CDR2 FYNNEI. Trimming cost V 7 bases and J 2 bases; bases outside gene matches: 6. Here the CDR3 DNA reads TGTGCCAGCAACCGACTAGCTTCCACAGATACGCAGTATTTT. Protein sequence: CASNRLASTDTQYF.

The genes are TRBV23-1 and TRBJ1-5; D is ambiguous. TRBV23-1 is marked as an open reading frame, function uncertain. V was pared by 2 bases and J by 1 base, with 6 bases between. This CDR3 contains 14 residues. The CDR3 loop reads CASSQEGSNQPQHF. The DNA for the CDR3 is TGCGCCAGCAGTCAAGAGGGCAGCAATCAGCCCCAGCATTTT.

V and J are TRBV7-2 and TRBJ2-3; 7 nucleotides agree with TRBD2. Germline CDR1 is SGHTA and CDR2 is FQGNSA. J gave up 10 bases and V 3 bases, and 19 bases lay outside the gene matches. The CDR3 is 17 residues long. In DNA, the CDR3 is TGTGCCAGCAGCTTTTCTCAAAGCGGGGTACATCTGTCGTCGCAGTATTTT. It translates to CASSFSQSGVHLSSQYF.